Below are 29 T cell receptor beta chains sequenced from a single sample in a study of graft-versus-host responses after intestinal transplantation. The authors plated roughly 200,000 CFSE-labeled responder cells with roughly 200,000 irradiated, violet-dye-labeled stimulator cells. The method was immunoSEQ multiplex PCR; TCRdb's version includes in-frame clones alone and lacks a portion of them. Of 9,500 to 15,000 clones in the sample, about a third were seen once. This specimen was alloreactive CD8+ T cells from a mixed lymphocyte reaction culture, taken before intestinal transplant. Subset indicated: CFSE-low proliferating T cells sorted from roughly six-day pre-transplant mixed lymphocyte reaction (GvH or HvG direction). Source of these receptors: a human patient who received an intestinal transplant.

Turning to this clone: A much larger clonotype is one base distant, so this may be a read error. At the DNA level, this CDR3 is encoded by other sequences in the same sample as well. The J gene is TRBJ1-5, the V gene TRBV4-1; D ambiguous. The CDR3 spans 13 residues. Germline-derived CDR1 and CDR2 are MGHRA and YSYEKL. V lost 0 bases and J lost 7, with 7 bases in between. CDR3 protein: CASSQDPGQPQHF. CDR3 nucleotides: TGCGCCAGCAGCCAAGATCCGGGACAGCCCCAGCATTTT.

The rearrangement joins TRBV6-5 to TRBJ2-7; TRBD2 might be the D (5 bases). Germline lookup yields CDR1 MNHEY and CDR2 SVGAGI. The CDR3 contains 14 residues. V gave up 5 bases and J gave up 2 bases, with 13 bases separating them. The CDR3 DNA follows: TGTGCCAGCAGTGAGGTCCCAGCGGCCTACGAGCAGTACTTC. Protein: CASSEVPAAYEQYF.

In this sample, this clone turned up a few times. This chain uses TRBV9 with TRBJ1-2; the D is unclear. Germline CDR1 reads SGDLS; CDR2 reads YYNGEE. Trimming removed 4 bases at V and 5 bases at J, with 21 bases between. The CDR3 is 16 residues long. The CDR3 loop reads CASSISPQTLGYGYTF. In nucleotides, the CDR3 is TGTGCCAGCAGCATCTCTCCCCAGACGCTGGGGTATGGCTACACCTTC.

In its sample, this clone was seen a few times. The chain uses TRBV19 and TRBJ1-1, with TRBD1 identical over 8 bases. The V and J ends lost 6 bases and 4 bases, in that order; junction bases with no gene match: 7. Per the germline V gene, CDR1 is LNHDA and CDR2 is SQIVND (reference sequence). The CDR3 covers 14 residues. CDR3 sequence: CASSAGTGLTEAFF. CDR3 nucleotide sequence: TGTGCCAGTAGCGCCGGGACAGGACTCACTGAAGCTTTCTTT.

This clone has a handful of counts. V and J are TRBV28 and TRBJ2-7; perhaps TRBD1 as D (6 bases). Trimming stripped 3 bases from V and 13 bases from J, with 25 bases between. The CDR3 runs 15 residues. The germline V gene has CDR1 MDHEN and CDR2 SYDVKM. The DNA for the CDR3 is TGTGCCAGCAGTTTTTCCCTCAGGGGTCCCTGGCTAAATTACTTC. It yields the protein CASSFSLRGPWLNYF.

The CDR3 DNA reads as TGCGCCAGCAGCACATTCGGACAGGGCCGGGCCTATGGCTACACCTTC. It specifies CASSTFGQGRAYGYTF. V and J are TRBV5-1 and TRBJ1-2; 8 bases line up with TRBD1. J was trimmed by 4 bases and V by 4 bases; bases with no gene match: 12. In germline, CDR1 is SGHRS, CDR2 YFSETQ. The CDR3 covers 16 residues.

This rearrangement joins TRBV6-5 to TRBJ1-3; D is ambiguous. The CDR3 is 14 residues long. V was cut by 7 bases and J by 5 bases, with 15 bases left in between. CDR1 MNHEY and CDR2 SVGAGI come from the germline V gene. The CDR3 loop is CASIWTRRRNTIYF. DNA for the CDR3: TGTGCCAGCATATGGACGAGAAGACGAAACACCATATATTTT.

The chain employs TRBV27 and TRBJ2-1, with D hard to call. From germline, CDR1 is MNHEY and CDR2 SMNVEV (reference sequence). The CDR3 covers 13 residues. V lost 2 bases, J lost 7 bases, and 9 bases lay in between. The CDR3, as DNA: TGTGCCAGCAGTTTAGGGGTGTGGAATGAGCAGTTCTTC. Translated: CASSLGVWNEQFF.

V is TRBV28 and J is TRBJ2-7; 9 bases agree with TRBD1. The CDR3 extends over 14 amino acids. The V segment lost 6 bases and the J segment 3 bases; nucleotides outside the gene matches: 6. Germline CDR1 and CDR2: MDHEN and SYDVKM. The chain's CDR3 is CASRFPGQGYEQYF. DNA for the CDR3: TGTGCCAGCAGGTTCCCGGGACAGGGCTACGAGCAGTACTTC.

The chain joins TRBV11-2 to TRBJ2-3; no clear D gene. The CDR3 has 12 amino acids. V lost 4 bases, J lost 4 bases, and 6 bases lay in between. Germline V CDR1 and CDR2: SGHAT, FQNNGV. The DNA of the CDR3 is TGTGCCAGCAGCTGGCGCTCAGATACGCAGTATTTT. Encoded protein: CASSWRSDTQYF.

This chain connects TRBV6-9 to TRBJ2-7; 7 bases fit TRBD1. Germline CDR1 MNHGY, CDR2 SVAAGI. Trimming cost V 6 bases and J 6 bases; bases outside gene matches: 2. This CDR3 is 11 amino acids long. CDR3 nucleotides: TGTGCCAGCAGCCCAGGGGGCGAGCAGTACTTC. This codes for CASSPGGEQYF.

This clone was picked up a small number of times. The V and J genes are TRBV19 and TRBJ1-2; a possible D gene is TRBD1 (5 bases). Trimming shortened V by 3 bases and J by 8 bases, and 19 bases separated the two germline ends. Per germline, CDR1 LNHDA and CDR2 SQIVND (reference sequence). This CDR3 comprises 15 residues. The CDR3 coding sequence is TGTGCCAGTAGTATTACCATACAGGCTTTCTTGGGCTACACCTTC. Its protein is CASSITIQAFLGYTF. Looking up the rest from reference TRBV19 and TRBJ1-2 gives the full variable domain: DGGITQSPKYLFRKEGQNVTLSCEQNLNHDAMYWYRQDPGQGLRLIYYSQIVNDFQKGDIAEGYSVSREKKESFPLTVTSAQKNPTAFYLCASSITIQAFLGYTFGSGTRLTVV.

V is TRBV4-1 and J is TRBJ2-5; D uncertain. Trimming removed 2 bases from V and 0 bases from J, with 4 bases in between. This CDR3 contains 13 residues. Germline V gene sequence: CDR1 MGHRA, CDR2 YSYEKL. The CDR3: CASSQQYQETQYF. CDR3 DNA sequence: TGCGCCAGCAGCCAACAGTACCAAGAGACCCAGTACTTC.

This clone was counted a single time. Just one base apart from a much larger clone, this may be a read error. This same CDR3 is encoded by further DNA sequences in the sample. The DNA of the CDR3 is TGCGCCAGCAGTTTATCGGCGGGGTACGAGCAGTACTTC. Protein product: CASSLSAGYEQYF. V usage is TRBV27 and J usage is TRBJ2-7; TRBD2 is a possible D gene (6 bases). Germline CDR1 reads MNHEY; CDR2 reads SMNVEV (reference sequence). This CDR3 is 13 amino acids long.

The table lists this clone with a few counts. This chain connects TRBV15 to TRBJ2-1, with D uncertain. CDR1 and CDR2 (germline): LNHNV, YYDKDF (reference sequence). With 6 bases removed from V and 5 bases from J, the gap between germline ends came to 11 bases. This CDR3 is 13 amino acids long. This chain's CDR3 is CATRRSGNNEQFF. DNA of the CDR3: TGTGCCACCAGACGTTCGGGTAACAATGAGCAGTTCTTC.

By frequency in the sample, this clone is medium-sized. The chain recombines TRBV19 with TRBJ1-5, with D possibly being TRBD1 (5 bases). Trimming removed 7 bases from V and 7 bases from J, with 17 bases in between. Germline values: CDR1 LNHDA, CDR2 SQIVND (reference sequence). CDR3 length: 14 residues. The CDR3 sequence: CASTPGRGGQPQHF. Written as DNA, the CDR3 is TGTGCCAGTACCCCTGGTAGGGGTGGGCAGCCCCAGCATTTT.

The chain recombines TRBV6-1 with TRBJ1-2; TRBD1 is a possible D gene (5 bases). The germline gives CDR1 MNHNS, CDR2 SASEGT. The CDR3 totals 14 residues. V lost 1 base, J lost 8 bases, and 14 bases lay in between. The CDR3 sequence is CASSEGPWGLGYTF. CDR3 bases: TGTGCCAGCAGTGAAGGCCCTTGGGGGTTAGGCTACACCTTC.

The gene calls are TRBV30 and TRBJ2-1, with TRBD1 matching over 9 bases. V shed 0 bases, J shed 4 bases, and the junction held 4 bases outside the gene matches. Germline V gene lookup returns CDR1 GTSNPN and CDR2 SVGIG (reference sequence). CDR3 length equals 15 residues. CDR3 sequence: CAWSVGTGFYNEQFF. As DNA, the CDR3 is TGTGCCTGGAGTGTAGGGACAGGGTTTTACAATGAGCAGTTCTTC. The full variable domain, its missing parts supplied by reference TRBV30 and TRBJ2-1, is SQTIHQWPATLVQPVGSPLSLECTVEGTSNPNLYWYRQAAGRGLQLLFYSVGIGQISSEVPQNLSASRPQDRQFILSSKKLLLSDSGFYLCAWSVGTGFYNEQFFGPGTRLTVL.

This chain links TRBV2 with TRBJ2-7, with a tentative D call TRBD1 (6 bases). Germline CDR1 and CDR2: SNHLY and FYNNEI. The CDR3 has 15 residues. Trimming left V 6 bases short and J 0 bases short, with 15 bases between. The CDR3, as DNA: TGTGCCAGCAGCGAACCCCGGGACACCTCCTACGAGCAGTACTTC. Its translation is CASSEPRDTSYEQYF.

The table lists this clone with a few counts. This chain links TRBV11-3 with TRBJ2-7; TRBD1 aligns across 8 bases. Germline assignment: CDR1 SGHNT and CDR2 YENEEA. This CDR3 region has 15 residues. V lost 5 bases to trimming and J lost 4 bases; unmatched junction nucleotides: 10. CDR3 sequence reads: CASSPVTGDWYEQYF. CDR3 nucleotide sequence: TGTGCCAGCAGCCCGGTGACAGGGGATTGGTACGAGCAGTACTTC.

This clone was counted between two and nine times. This chain joins TRBV7-9 and TRBJ1-1; possibly TRBD1 for D (6 bases). The CDR3 covers 17 residues. V was trimmed by 2 bases and J by 0 bases, leaving 16 bases between them. Looked up from germline, CDR1 is SEHNR and CDR2 is FQNEAQ (reference sequence). CDR3 sequence (DNA): TGTGCCAGCAGCTTAACGGGAGCAGGGGTTATGAACACTGAAGCTTTCTTT. It encodes CASSLTGAGVMNTEAFF.

The chain uses TRBV27 and TRBJ2-7; D is possibly TRBD1 (6 bases). Trimming removed 6 bases from V and 4 bases from J, with 13 bases in between. Germline CDR1 is MNHEY and CDR2 is SMNVEV (reference sequence). The CDR3 is 13 residues long. The CDR3 loop reads CASSHTGTYEQYF. The DNA for the CDR3 is TGTGCCAGCAGCCATACAGGGACGTACGAGCAGTACTTC.

This clone was counted ten times or more. This CDR3 is also generated by other DNA sequences in the sample. This sequence joins TRBV28 and TRBJ2-7, with 10 bases matching TRBD1. Germline V lookup: CDR1 MDHEN, CDR2 SYDVKM. J gave up 5 bases and V 9 bases, and 7 bases lay outside the gene matches. The CDR3 runs 13 residues. In DNA form, the CDR3 reads TGTGCCAGGCAGGACAGGGGGGGGGACGAGCAGTACTTC. This encodes CARQDRGGDEQYF.

V is TRBV19 and J is TRBJ2-5; TRBD1 aligns across 9 bases. The J segment lost 2 bases and the V segment lost 3 bases, leaving 7 bases of the junction unmatched. The CDR3 spans 16 residues. In germline, CDR1 is LNHDA, CDR2 SQIVND (reference sequence). CDR3 in amino acids: CASSITGGGGQETQYF. The CDR3 nucleotides read TGTGCCAGTAGTATCACAGGGGGCGGTGGACAAGAGACCCAGTACTTC.

Worth noting for this clone: One end of the junction is discordant with germline, which a read error may explain. The chain combines TRBV6-1 with TRBJ1-1; 8 bases are a match to TRBD1. Germline CDR1 reads MNHNS; CDR2 reads SASEGT. This CDR3 contains 14 residues. This chain's CDR3 is CAISDLDRDTEAFF. In DNA form, the CDR3 reads TGTGCCATCAGTGACTTGGACAGGGACACTGAAGCTTTCTTT.

The J gene is TRBJ2-7, the V gene TRBV4-2, with D perhaps matching TRBD1 or TRBD2 (5 bases each). Trimming pared 4 bases from V and 3 bases from J, leaving 19 bases between. This CDR3 is 16 amino acids long. The germline CDR1 and CDR2 sequences are LGHNA and YNFKEQ. Written as DNA, the CDR3 is TGTGCCAGCAGCCCCGTGGGGGTGGGGGTTTTCTACGAGCAGTACTTC. It yields the protein CASSPVGVGVFYEQYF.

The chain has TRBV9 and TRBJ2-7; the D gene is possibly TRBD2 (5 bases). The CDR3 extends over 15 amino acids. Germline V lookup: CDR1 SGDLS, CDR2 YYNGEE. V lost 3 bases and J 2 bases, leaving 15 bases between the germline ends. CDR3 nucleotide sequence: TGTGCCAGCAGCGAAAGCGGAAACCTGGCCTACGAGCAGTACTTC. It encodes CASSESGNLAYEQYF.

The chain has TRBV6-6 and TRBJ2-7; no reliable D call. V dropped 6 bases and J dropped 5 bases, with 14 bases sitting between them. Germline V CDR1 and CDR2: MNHNY, SVGAGI (reference sequence). The CDR3 is made up of 13 amino acids. This chain's CDR3 is CASRPRSTNEQYF. CDR3 DNA: TGTGCCAGCAGGCCCCGGTCGACCAACGAGCAGTACTTC.

A few counts support this clone. This chain joins TRBV7-2 and TRBJ2-7, with D perhaps matching TRBD2 (6 bases). Germline CDR1 reads SGHTA; CDR2 reads FQGNSA. The CDR3 is 15 amino acids. V lost 5 bases, J lost 3 bases, and 17 bases lay in between. The DNA for the CDR3 is TGTGCCAGCAGCCTCGGGGGTAGTACGGACTACGAGCAGTACTTC. Translated: CASSLGGSTDYEQYF.